Sequencing of this T cell receptor beta chain was carried out in a study of sequential checkpoint blockade in melanoma. About the study: Arm A got nivolumab then ipilimumab; arm B the reverse, 1:1. Maintenance nivolumab came after either treatment sequence.

The CDR3 spans 16 residues. V was pared by 4 bases and J by 2 bases, with 15 bases between. Germline loops: CDR1 KGHSH, CDR2 LQKENI. Treatment described: randomized to nivolumab then ipilimumab (arm A) or the reverse (arm B). Generated by immunoSEQ multiplex PCR, the TCRdb table keeps only in-frame clones and is missing some. This table holds under 20,000 clones, around 72% found once. This chain links TRBV18 with TRBJ1-3; D gene ambiguous. The sequence was obtained from a human donor with melanoma. Source: tumor tissue (inferred from file names), taken from a patient given nivolumab and ipilimumab in sequence. The CDR3 DNA reads TGTGCCAGCTCACGCTCAGGATTGTTAACTGGAAACACCATATATTTT. Its translation: CASSRSGLLTGNTIYF.